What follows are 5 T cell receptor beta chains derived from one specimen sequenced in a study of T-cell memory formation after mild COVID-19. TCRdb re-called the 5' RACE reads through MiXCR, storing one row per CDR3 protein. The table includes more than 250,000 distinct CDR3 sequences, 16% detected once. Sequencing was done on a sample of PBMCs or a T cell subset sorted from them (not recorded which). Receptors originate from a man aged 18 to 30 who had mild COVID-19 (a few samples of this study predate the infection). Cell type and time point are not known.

CDR3 loop: CASSRDFLGEQYF. Here the CDR3 DNA reads TGTGCCAGTAGTAGAGACTTTCTGGGCGAGCAGTACTTC. V is TRBV19 and J is TRBJ2-7, with no clear D. The V end lost 4 bases, the J end lost 6 bases, and 13 bases lay between the germline ends. Germline CDR1 LNHDA, CDR2 SQIVND (reference sequence). This CDR3 is built from 13 residues.

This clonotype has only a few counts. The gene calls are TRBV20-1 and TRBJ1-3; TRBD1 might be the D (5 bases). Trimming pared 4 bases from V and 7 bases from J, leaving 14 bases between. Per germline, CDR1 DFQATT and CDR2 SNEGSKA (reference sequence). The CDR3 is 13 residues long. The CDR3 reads CSAIEKGRNTIYF. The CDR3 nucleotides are TGCAGTGCTATCGAGAAGGGGAGGAACACCATATATTTT.

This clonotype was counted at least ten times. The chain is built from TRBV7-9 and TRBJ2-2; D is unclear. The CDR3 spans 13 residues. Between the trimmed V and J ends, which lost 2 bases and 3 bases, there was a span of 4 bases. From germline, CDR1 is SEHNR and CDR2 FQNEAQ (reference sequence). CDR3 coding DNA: TGTGCCAGCAGCTTATTCGACACCGGGGAGCTGTTTTTT. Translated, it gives CASSLFDTGELFF.

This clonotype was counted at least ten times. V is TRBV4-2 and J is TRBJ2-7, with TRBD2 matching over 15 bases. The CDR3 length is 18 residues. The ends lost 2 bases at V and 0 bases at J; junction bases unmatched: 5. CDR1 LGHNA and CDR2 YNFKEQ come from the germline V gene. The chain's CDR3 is CASSQPGLAGGRSYEQYF. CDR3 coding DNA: TGTGCCAGCAGCCAACCGGGACTAGCGGGGGGTCGCTCCTACGAGCAGTACTTC.

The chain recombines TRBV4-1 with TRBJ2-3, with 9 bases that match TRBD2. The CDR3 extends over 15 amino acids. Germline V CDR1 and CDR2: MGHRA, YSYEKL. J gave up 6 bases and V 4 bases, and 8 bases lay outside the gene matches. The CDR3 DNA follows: TGCGCCAGCAGCCTAGCGGGGGACGTAACGGATACGCAGTATTTT. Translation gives CASSLAGDVTDTQYF.